This T cell receptor (beta chain) emerged from a study of T cells after yellow fever vaccination. Study as a whole: Fractions of limited cellularity were prepared by means of SMART-Seq v4 Ultra Low Input. Study-level findings and limits: The secondary response was weaker, and its peak arrived faster, on day 5 versus 15. Post-booster repertoires again held most primary-vaccination clones (roughly 95% CD4, roughly 88% CD8).

The count of this clonotype is one. What it recognizes is unknown. The ends were cut back, 1 base at V and 2 bases at J, with 10 bases in the middle. CDR1 is SEHNR and CDR2 is FQNEAQ in the germline V gene (reference sequence). The CDR3 has 15 amino acids. UMIs were added to TCR cDNA along with a universal primer site when it was made by 5'RACE template switching. TCRdb reprocessed the 5' RACE reads via MiXCR and lists one record per CDR3 protein. The sample holds approximately 600,000 distinct CDR3 sequences; 12% are singletons and the top ten take approximately 15%. This chain uses TRBV7-9 with TRBJ2-3; possible D gene TRBD2, 6 bases. The specimen was PBMCs, collected on the day of the yellow fever booster vaccination. The clonotype originates from a man under 40 who received the YFV17D yellow fever vaccine. CDR3 protein: CASSLGAGYTDTQYF. Here the CDR3 DNA reads TGTGCCAGCAGCTTAGGCGCGGGGTACACAGATACGCAGTATTTT.